This T cell receptor (beta chain) came from a study of blood T cell repertoires in COVID-19. The ends lost 0 bases at V and 2 bases at J; junction bases unmatched: 4. Germline V gene data show CDR1 as SGDLS and CDR2 as YYNGEE. The CDR3 loop spans 16 amino acids. The data were produced by immunoSEQ multiplex PCR, yet TCRdb's version contains in-frame clones alone and is incomplete. The sample carries 84,000 or so clones, 75% to 85% recorded once. The sample was peripheral blood. The TCR sequence derives from a woman aged 35 to 49 with active or convalescent COVID-19. The chain has TRBV9 and TRBJ2-7; 11 bases are shared with TRBD1. CDR3 DNA sequence: TGTGCCAGCAGCGTAGACCTGGGACAGGGGGCCTACGAGCAGTACTTC. It yields the protein CASSVDLGQGAYEQYF.